Included here is one TCR beta chain sequence, with context. Its antigen specificity is not known. Base qualities are not recorded, but no much larger clone differs from it by a single base. The sample was run on an Illumina HiSeq 1500. The public reads were quality trimmed at Q25 with fastp and then assembled into clones with MiXCR by TCRdb, keeping productive beta chains. Entries that share a CDR3 protein sequence are merged under the most common genes and DNA. For this sample there are hundreds of thousands of distinct CDR3 sequences; roughly 31% appear just once. The top ten clones comprise about an eighth of the sample. The sample's treatment or condition label, decoded: in vitro stimulation with specific CMV peptide epitopes to enrich CMV-specific T cells. This entry belongs to a study of T cell repertoires in cytomegalovirus infection (dated by TCRdb to between 2018 and 2020). As for the study more broadly: Alongside well-studied HLA-B-restricted epitopes, the peptide stimulations were aimed at recently identified HLA-C-restricted CMV epitopes, whose presentation resists viral immunomodulation. The HLA type of each donor mattered for the analysis, because public TCR beta signatures pointed to carriage of CMV infection along with the matching HLA type.

Relative to germline, V is 7 bases shorter and J is 4 bases shorter, with 16 bases between their ends. Counted from cysteine to phenylalanine, this CDR3 has 14 amino acids. CDR3 DNA is the only sequence kept; it has 42 bases, read in frame from the first base. What the work shows at the level of the full study, not this receptor alone: Cumulative frequency of public TCR beta family members discriminated carriers of CMV infection plus the relevant HLA type in this cohort and an independent approximately 370-donor cohort. The ex vivo response was dominated by HLA-C-restricted CMV-specific TCR beta clonotypes, which also provided the single most frequent clonotype in two of eight donors.

The clonotype was recovered from a human donor in good health (CMV status not recorded). Some clones in this sample may be carry-over from other donors' samples. The rearrangement combines TRBV12-3 or TRBV12-4 with TRBJ1-1, and TRBD1 may be the D gene, going by 5 matching bases. Sequencing used cultured CD8+ T cells from PBMCs, obtained from culture after CMV antigen stimulation. The CDR3 is CASTSTGTATEAFF. The nucleotide sequence reads as follows: TGTGCCAGCACTTCCACGGGGACGGCCACTGAAGCTTTCTTT.